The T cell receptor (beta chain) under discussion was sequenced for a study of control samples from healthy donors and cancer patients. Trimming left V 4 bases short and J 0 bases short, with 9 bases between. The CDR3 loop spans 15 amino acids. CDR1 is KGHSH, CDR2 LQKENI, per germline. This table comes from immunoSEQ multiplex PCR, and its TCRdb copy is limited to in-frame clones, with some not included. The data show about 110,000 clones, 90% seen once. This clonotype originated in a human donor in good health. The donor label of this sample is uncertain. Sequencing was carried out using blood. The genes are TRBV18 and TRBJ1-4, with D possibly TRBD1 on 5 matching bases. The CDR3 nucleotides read TGTGCCAGCTCACTGGGGCGGTCAACTAATGAAAAACTGTTTTTT. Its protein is CASSLGRSTNEKLFF.